There are many counts of the clone carrying this TCR beta chain. The CDR3 contains 17 residues. Losses at the gene ends were 0 bases for V and 4 bases for J; bases not matched to a gene: 8. Germline V gene data show CDR1 as LGHNA and CDR2 as YSLEER. This specimen comes from a study of identical twins. TCRdb recomputed calls from the 5' RACE reads with MiXCR, one row per CDR3 protein. The sample lists approximately 690,000 distinct CDR3 sequences; 6% to 6.5% were seen once. This clonotype was obtained from a man aged 18 to 30 in good health. The rearrangement links TRBV4-3 to TRBJ2-2; 7 bases are a match to TRBD2. The sample taken for sequencing was naive T cells sorted from blood. The CDR3 DNA reads TGCGCCAGCAGCCAAGACTGGGTTCTAGCGGCCACCGGGGAGCTGTTTTTT. This codes for CASSQDWVLAATGELFF.